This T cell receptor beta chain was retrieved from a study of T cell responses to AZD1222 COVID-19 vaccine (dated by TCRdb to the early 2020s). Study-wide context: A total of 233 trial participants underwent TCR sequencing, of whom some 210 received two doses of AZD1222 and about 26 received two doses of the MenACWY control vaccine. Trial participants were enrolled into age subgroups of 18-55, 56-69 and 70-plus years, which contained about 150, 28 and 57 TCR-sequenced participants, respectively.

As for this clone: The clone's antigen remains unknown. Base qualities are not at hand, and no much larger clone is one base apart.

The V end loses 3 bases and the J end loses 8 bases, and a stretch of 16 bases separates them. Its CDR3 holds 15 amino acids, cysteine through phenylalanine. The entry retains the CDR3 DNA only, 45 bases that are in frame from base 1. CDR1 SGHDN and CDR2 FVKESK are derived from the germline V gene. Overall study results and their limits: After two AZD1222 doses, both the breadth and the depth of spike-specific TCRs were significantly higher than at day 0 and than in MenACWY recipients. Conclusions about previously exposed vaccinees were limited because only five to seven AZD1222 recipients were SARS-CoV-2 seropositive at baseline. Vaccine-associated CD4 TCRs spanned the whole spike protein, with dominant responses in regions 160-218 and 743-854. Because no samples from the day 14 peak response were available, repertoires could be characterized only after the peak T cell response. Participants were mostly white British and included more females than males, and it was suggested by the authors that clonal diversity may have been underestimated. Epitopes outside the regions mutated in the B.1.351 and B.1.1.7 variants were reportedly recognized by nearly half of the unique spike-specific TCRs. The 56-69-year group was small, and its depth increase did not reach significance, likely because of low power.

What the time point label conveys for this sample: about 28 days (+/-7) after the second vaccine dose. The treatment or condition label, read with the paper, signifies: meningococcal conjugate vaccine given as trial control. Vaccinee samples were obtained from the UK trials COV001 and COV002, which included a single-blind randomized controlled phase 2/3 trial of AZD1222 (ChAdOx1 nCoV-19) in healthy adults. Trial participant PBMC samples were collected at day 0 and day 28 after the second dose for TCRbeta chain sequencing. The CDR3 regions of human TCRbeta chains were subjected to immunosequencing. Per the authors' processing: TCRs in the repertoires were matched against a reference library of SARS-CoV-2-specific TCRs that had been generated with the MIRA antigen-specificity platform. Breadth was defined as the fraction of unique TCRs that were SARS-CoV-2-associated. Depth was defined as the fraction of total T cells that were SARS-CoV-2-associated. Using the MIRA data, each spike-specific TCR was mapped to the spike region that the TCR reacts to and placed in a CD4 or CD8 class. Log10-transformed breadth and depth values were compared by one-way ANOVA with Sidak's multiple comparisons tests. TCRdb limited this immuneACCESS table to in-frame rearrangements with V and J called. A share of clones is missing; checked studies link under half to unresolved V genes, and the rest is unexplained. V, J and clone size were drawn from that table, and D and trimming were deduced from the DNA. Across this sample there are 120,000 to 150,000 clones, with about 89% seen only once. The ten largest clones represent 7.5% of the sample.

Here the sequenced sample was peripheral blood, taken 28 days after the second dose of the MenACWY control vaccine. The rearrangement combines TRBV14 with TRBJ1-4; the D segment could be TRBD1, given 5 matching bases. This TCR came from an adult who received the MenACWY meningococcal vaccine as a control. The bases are TGTGCCAGCAGCCAGCTGCAGGGAATTGAAGAAAAACTGTTTTTT. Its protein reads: CASSQLQGIEEKLFF. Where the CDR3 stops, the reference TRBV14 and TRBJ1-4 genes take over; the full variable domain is EAGVTQFPSHSVIEKGQTVTLRCDPISGHDNLYWYRRVMGKEIKFLLHFVKESKQDESGMPNNRFLAERTGGTYSTLKVQPAELEDSGVYFCASSQLQGIEEKLFFGSGTQLSVL.